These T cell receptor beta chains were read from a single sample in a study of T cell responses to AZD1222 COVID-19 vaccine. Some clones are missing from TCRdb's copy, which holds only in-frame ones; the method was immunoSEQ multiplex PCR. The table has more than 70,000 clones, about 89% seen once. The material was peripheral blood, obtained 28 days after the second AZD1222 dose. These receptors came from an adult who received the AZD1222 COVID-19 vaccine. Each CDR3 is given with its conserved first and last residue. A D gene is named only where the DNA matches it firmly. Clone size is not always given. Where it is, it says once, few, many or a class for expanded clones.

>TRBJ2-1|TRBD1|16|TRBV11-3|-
TGTGCCAGCAGCTTAGGTTGGACAGGCTCCTACAATGAGCAGTTCTTC
CASSLGWTGSYNEQFF
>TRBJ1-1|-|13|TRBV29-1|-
TGCAGCGTTGTTGTACAGACGAACACTGAAGCTTTCTTT
CSVVVQTNTEAFF
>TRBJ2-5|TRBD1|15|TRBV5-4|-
TGTGCCAGCAGCTTGGGGGGGACAGGGGGAGAGACCCAGTACTTC
CASSLGGTGGETQYF
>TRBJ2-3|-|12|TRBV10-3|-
TGTGCCATCAGTGAGGGGTCAGATACGCAGTATTTT
CAISEGSDTQYF
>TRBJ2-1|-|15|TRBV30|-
TGTGCCTGGAGTGCCGACACAAACCCCTACAATGAGCAGTTCTTC
CAWSADTNPYNEQFF
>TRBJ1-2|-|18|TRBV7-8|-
TGTGCCAGCAGCCCTGCCGGGACCCCCTCGTCTCTTCTTTATGGCTACACCTTC
CASSPAGTPSSLLYGYTF
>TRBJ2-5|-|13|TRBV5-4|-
TGTGCCAGCAGCTTGGGCCAGCAAGAGACCCAGTACTTC
CASSLGQQETQYF
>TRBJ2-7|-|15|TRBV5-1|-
TGCGCCAGCAGCTTGGGAGGAGGGAGCTCCTACGAGCAGTACTTC
CASSLGGGSSYEQYF
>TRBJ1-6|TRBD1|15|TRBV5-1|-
TGCGCCAGCAGCTTGGGGACAGGAGGCTATTCACCCCTCCACTTT
CASSLGTGGYSPLHF
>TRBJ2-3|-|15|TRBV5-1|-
TGCGCCAGCAGCTTGGATCGGGTTAGCACAGATACGCAGTATTTT
CASSLDRVSTDTQYF
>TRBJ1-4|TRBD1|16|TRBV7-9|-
TGTGCCAGCAGCTTATCCCCGGGACAGGGGAAGGAAAAACTGTTTTTT
CASSLSPGQGKEKLFF
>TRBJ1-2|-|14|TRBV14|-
TGTGCCAGCAGCCAAGTTCAGGTCGGGTATGGCTACACCTTC
CASSQVQVGYGYTF
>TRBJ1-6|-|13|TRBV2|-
TGTGCCAGCAAATCACAGGGTAATTCACCCCTCCACTTT
CASKSQGNSPLHF
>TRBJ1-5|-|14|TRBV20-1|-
TGCAGTGCTAGTGTCGGGGTTCAGAATCAGCCCCAGCATTTT
CSASVGVQNQPQHF
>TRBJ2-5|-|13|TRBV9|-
TGTGCCAGCAGCGTAGGTACCCAAGAGACCCAGTACTTC
CASSVGTQETQYF
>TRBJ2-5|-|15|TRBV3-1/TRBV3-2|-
TGTGCCAGCAGCCAAGATGTCGGTAGTGGAGAGACCCAGTACTTC
CASSQDVGSGETQYF
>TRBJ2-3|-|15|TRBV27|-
TGTGCCAGCAGTTTTAACAGGGCTAGCACAGATACGCAGTATTTT
CASSFNRASTDTQYF
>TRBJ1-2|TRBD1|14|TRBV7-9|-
TGTGCCAGCAGACAAGAGGGGACAGGGGATGGCTACACCTTC
CASRQEGTGDGYTF
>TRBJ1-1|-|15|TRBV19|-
TGTGCCAGTACCCAATGGGGACGGGGGACCACTGAAGCTTTCTTT
CASTQWGRGTTEAFF
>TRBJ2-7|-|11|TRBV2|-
TGTGCCAGCAGGAACCTCTACGAGCAGTACTTC
CASRNLYEQYF
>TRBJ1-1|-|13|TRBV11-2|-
TGTGCCAGCAGCCCCGGGGGGCGGGGCGAAGCTTTCTTT
CASSPGGRGEAFF
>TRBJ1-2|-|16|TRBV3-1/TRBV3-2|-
TGTGCCAGCAGCCAAGTGAACAACCCTGGAGGCTATGGCTACACCTTC
CASSQVNNPGGYGYTF
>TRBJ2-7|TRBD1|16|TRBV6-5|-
TGTGCCAGCAGTTACGGGACAGGGGGGGTCTCCTACGAGCAGTACTTC
CASSYGTGGVSYEQYF
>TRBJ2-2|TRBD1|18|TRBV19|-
TGTGCCAGTAGTATAGAGGGCGTTGGACAGGGTATCACCGGGGAGCTGTTTTTT
CASSIEGVGQGITGELFF
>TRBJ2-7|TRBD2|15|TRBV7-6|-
TGTGCCAGCAGCTTAGGGAGCGGGGGGGCAGGCGAGCAGTACTTC
CASSLGSGGAGEQYF
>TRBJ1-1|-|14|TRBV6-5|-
TGTGCCAGCACCCAGGAGGGGGGGAACACTGAAGCTTTCTTT
CASTQEGGNTEAFF
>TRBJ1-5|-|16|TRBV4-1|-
TGCGTCAGCAGCCAAGAGGAAGGGTATGGTTGGGAGCCCCAGCATTTT
CVSSQEEGYGWEPQHF
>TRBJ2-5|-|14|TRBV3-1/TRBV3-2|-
TGTGCCAGCAGCCAAAGTGGGTACCAAGAGACCCAGTACTTC
CASSQSGYQETQYF
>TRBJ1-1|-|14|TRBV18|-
TGTGCCAGCTCCTACCAGGAAGGTAACACTGAAGCTTTCTTT
CASSYQEGNTEAFF
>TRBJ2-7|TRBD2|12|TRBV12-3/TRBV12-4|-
TGTGCCAGCAGTTTATACGGGGGGTATAGTTACTTC
CASSLYGGYSYF
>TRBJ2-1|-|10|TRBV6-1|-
TGTGCCAGCAGTGAGTGGGACCAGTTCTTC
CASSEWDQFF
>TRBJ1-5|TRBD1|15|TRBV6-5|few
TGTGCCAGCAGCGCACAGGGGGGTCCGGGTCAGCCCCAGCATTTT
CASSAQGGPGQPQHF
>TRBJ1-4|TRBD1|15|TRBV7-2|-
TGTGCCAGCAGCCTAACAGGGGGCAATAATGAAAAACTGTTTTTT
CASSLTGGNNEKLFF
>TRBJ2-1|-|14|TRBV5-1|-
TGCGCCTCCGTGGTAGCCGACCCAGACAATGAGCAGTTCTTC
CASVVADPDNEQFF
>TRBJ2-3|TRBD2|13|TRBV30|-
TGTGCCTGGAGGCAAACTCTAGCGGGCACGCAGTATTTT
CAWRQTLAGTQYF
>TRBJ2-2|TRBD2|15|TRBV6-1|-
TGTGCCAGCAGTGAACTAGCGGGGAACACCGGGGAGCTGTTTTTT
CASSELAGNTGELFF
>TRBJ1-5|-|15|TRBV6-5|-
TGTGCCAGCAGCCGAATACAGGGATTCAATCAGCCCCAGCATTTT
CASSRIQGFNQPQHF
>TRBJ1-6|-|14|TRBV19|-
TGTGCCAGTAGTATCGGGCAGGGGAATTCACCCCTCCACTTT
CASSIGQGNSPLHF
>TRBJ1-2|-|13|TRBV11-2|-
TGTGCCAGCAGCTTAGGCGCCTTCTATGGCTACACCTTC
CASSLGAFYGYTF
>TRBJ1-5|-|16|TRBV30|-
TGTGCCTGGAGTGTATCTTGGGGGCTGGGCAATCAGCCCCAGCATTTT
CAWSVSWGLGNQPQHF
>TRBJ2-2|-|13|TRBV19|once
TGTGCCAGTAGTATAGTTGTCAGCGGGGAGCTGTTTTTT
CASSIVVSGELFF
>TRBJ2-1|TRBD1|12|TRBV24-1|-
TGTGCCACCAGTGATGAGACAGGGTGTCAGTTCTTC
CATSDETGCQFF
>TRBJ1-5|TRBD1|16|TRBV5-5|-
TGTGCCAGCAGCTCCGAAGGGGGCGGTGGCAATCAGCCCCAGCATTTT
CASSSEGGGGNQPQHF
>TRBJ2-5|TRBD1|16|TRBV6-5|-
TGTGCCAGCAGTTCTCATGGACAGGGAATGAAAGAGACCCAGTACTTC
CASSSHGQGMKETQYF
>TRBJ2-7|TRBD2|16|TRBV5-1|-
TGCGCCAGCAGCTTGGGCGAGACTAGCGGGGACTACGAGCAGTACTTC
CASSLGETSGDYEQYF